The 21 T cell receptor beta chains listed next were all sequenced from one sample in a study of T cell responses to AZD1222 COVID-19 vaccine. Libraries were prepared by immunoSEQ multiplex PCR; TCRdb keeps only in-frame clonotypes and omits some of them. There are tens of thousands of clones in the sample; over 75% occur only once, and less than 20% lies in the top ten. Sequenced material: peripheral blood, taken on day 0 of AZD1222 vaccination. Receptors originate from an adult in good health.

This chain links TRBV13 with TRBJ1-1; D is undetermined. Germline assignment: CDR1 PRHDT and CDR2 FYEKMQ (reference sequence). The ends were cut back, 5 bases at V and 10 bases at J, with 14 bases in the middle. The CDR3 has 12 amino acids. CDR3 loop: CASSARDYPAFF. The CDR3 bases are TGTGCCAGCAGCGCCCGGGATTACCCAGCTTTCTTT. The whole variable domain, remainder taken from reference TRBV13 and TRBJ1-1, is AAGVIQSPRHLIKEKRETATLKCYPIPRHDTVYWYQQGPGQDPQFLISFYEKMQSDKGSIPDRFSAQQFSDYHSELNMSSLELGDSALYFCASSARDYPAFFGQGTRLTVV.

This clone has only one observation. CDR3 sequence reads: CASRGTSGYNEQFF. The DNA for the CDR3 is TGTGCCAGCCGGGGGACTAGCGGGTACAATGAGCAGTTCTTC. The V call is TRBV6-5, the J call TRBJ2-1; 12 bases map to TRBD2. Trimming at V came to 8 bases and at J to 4 bases, leaving 3 bases not matched to a gene. This CDR3 has 14 amino acids. Germline loops: CDR1 MNHEY, CDR2 SVGAGI.

The chain links TRBV11-2 to TRBJ2-3; 7 bases line up with TRBD2. The V and J ends lost 0 bases and 4 bases, in that order; junction bases with no gene match: 4. This CDR3 region has 15 residues. The germline V gene encodes CDR1 SGHAT and CDR2 FQNNGV. The CDR3 nucleotides read TGTGCCAGCAGCTTAGAGGGTGCGGGGGCAGATACGCAGTATTTT. As protein: CASSLEGAGADTQYF.

This chain links TRBV6-5 with TRBJ1-1; the D gene is possibly TRBD1 (6 bases). CDR3 length: 14 amino acids. The V end was cut by 7 bases, the J end by 1 base, with 13 bases between. Germline-derived CDR1 and CDR2 are MNHEY and SVGAGI. The CDR3 DNA reads TGTGCCAGCATGCCGGGACAAAGGAACACTGAAGCTTTCTTT. Its protein is CASMPGQRNTEAFF.

V usage is TRBV28 and J usage is TRBJ2-7; D gene uncertain. CDR1 is MDHEN, CDR2 SYDVKM, per germline. V lost 3 bases and J lost 2, with 11 bases in between. This CDR3 has 14 residues. Here the CDR3 reads CASSLTGRPYEQYF. The CDR3 nucleotides are TGTGCCAGCAGTTTGACGGGTCGGCCCTACGAGCAGTACTTC.

The chain recombines TRBV5-1 with TRBJ1-5; D is unclear. Germline CDR1 SGHRS, CDR2 YFSETQ. The V gene lost 0 bases and the J gene lost 5 bases, with 6 bases spanning the gap. This CDR3 has 13 residues. CDR3 DNA: TGCGCCAGCAGCTTGGGTATGGATCAGCCCCAGCATTTT. It is translated as CASSLGMDQPQHF.

The chain joins TRBV5-8 to TRBJ1-1, with TRBD1 matching over 10 bases. This CDR3 has 15 amino acids. The germline CDR1 and CDR2 sequences are SGHTS and YDEGEE. V shed 5 bases, J shed 0 bases, and the junction held 4 bases outside the gene matches. CDR3 sequence reads: CASRRDRGLNTEAFF. The DNA of the CDR3 is TGTGCCAGCAGACGGGACAGGGGACTGAACACTGAAGCTTTCTTT.

The chain recombines TRBV27 with TRBJ1-2; D not certain. Trimming removed 5 bases at V and 8 bases at J, with 18 bases between. The length of the CDR3 is 14 residues. Germline CDR1 reads MNHEY; CDR2 reads SMNVEV (reference sequence). As DNA, the CDR3 is TGTGCCAGCAGTCCCCGGGGTGGCCTCCGGGGCTACACCTTC. Its translation is CASSPRGGLRGYTF.

The gene calls are TRBV5-8 and TRBJ1-2, with D maybe TRBD1 (5 bases). V was pared by 0 bases and J by 4 bases, with 13 bases between. The germline V gene encodes CDR1 SGHTS and CDR2 YDEGEE. The CDR3 runs to 15 residues. The DNA of the CDR3 is TGTGCCAGCAGCTTGGTCCGGGGGAGGTCCTATGGCTACACCTTC. Its protein product is CASSLVRGRSYGYTF.

V usage is TRBV30 and J usage is TRBJ1-2, with TRBD1 as a possible D gene (6 bases). The CDR3 covers 15 residues. The V gene's germline CDR1 is GTSNPN and CDR2 SVGIG (reference sequence). V gave up 1 base and J gave up 4 bases, with 16 bases separating them. The CDR3 here is CAWSAGTGSTYGYTF. CDR3 DNA sequence: TGTGCCTGGAGTGCTGGAACAGGGAGTACCTATGGCTACACCTTC.

This chain uses TRBV7-9 with TRBJ1-2, with a weak D call TRBD1 (5 bases). CDR1 is SEHNR and CDR2 is FQNEAQ in the germline V gene (reference sequence). There are 13 residues in the CDR3. Trimming shortened V by 4 bases and J by 12 bases, and 18 bases separated the two germline ends. In DNA, the CDR3 is TGTGCCAGCAGCTGGGGGACGGTACCCCAAAACACCTTC. Protein: CASSWGTVPQNTF.

The chain couples TRBV6-5 to TRBJ1-1, with a tentative D call TRBD1 (6 bases). In germline, CDR1 is MNHEY, CDR2 SVGAGI. V was trimmed by 2 bases and J by 5 bases, leaving 18 bases between them. There are 16 residues in the CDR3. CDR3 sequence reads: CASSYDPRRGGTEAFF. CDR3 nucleotides: TGTGCCAGCAGTTACGATCCCCGCAGGGGAGGAACTGAAGCTTTCTTT.

The gene calls are TRBV29-1 and TRBJ1-1; 9 nucleotides agree with TRBD1. V shed 6 bases, J shed 4 bases, and the junction held 6 bases outside the gene matches. The CDR3 loop spans 13 amino acids. Germline CDR1 and CDR2: SQVTM and ANQGSEA. CDR3 amino acids: CSVQQGAITEAFF. In DNA form, the CDR3 reads TGCAGCGTACAACAGGGGGCCATCACTGAAGCTTTCTTT.

The chain links TRBV2 to TRBJ2-3; D is ambiguous. Trimming took off 8 bases at V and 5 bases at J, with 8 bases between the two ends. CDR1 and CDR2 (germline): SNHLY, FYNNEI. The CDR3 is 11 amino acids. CDR3 nucleotides: TGTGCCAGCGGCGGAGAAGATACGCAGTATTTT. Translation gives CASGGEDTQYF.

Only a few counts were recorded for this clone. This chain uses TRBV6-1 with TRBJ1-5, with D uncertain. Germline values: CDR1 MNHNS, CDR2 SASEGT. The CDR3 loop spans 13 amino acids. The germline V and J ends were trimmed by 3 bases and 5 bases, with 8 bases remaining between them. In nucleotides, the CDR3 is TGTGCCAGCAGTGACCGACAATATCAGCCCCAGCATTTT. This encodes CASSDRQYQPQHF.

This chain uses TRBV2 with TRBJ1-5, with TRBD1 as a possible D gene (6 bases). The CDR3 length is 18 residues. The germline V gene encodes CDR1 SNHLY and CDR2 FYNNEI. The ends were cut back, 4 bases at V and 2 bases at J, with 21 bases in the middle. CDR3 nucleotides: TGTGCCAGCAGTGTCCGGATCAGGGCAGGGGCGGGCAATCAGCCCCAGCATTTT. Translated, it gives CASSVRIRAGAGNQPQHF.

The chain employs TRBV28 and TRBJ2-7; D is perhaps TRBD1 (6 bases). The V and J ends lost 8 bases and 6 bases respectively, with 20 bases between them. The CDR3 sequence is 14 residues long. Per the germline V gene, CDR1 is MDHEN and CDR2 is SYDVKM. The CDR3 loop reads CASGNGQFGLEQYF. CDR3 DNA: TGTGCCAGCGGGAATGGACAGTTTGGCCTCGAGCAGTACTTC.

In this sample, this clone turned up once. The chain carries TRBV6-5 and TRBJ1-3; D is ambiguous. Trimming took off 6 bases at V and 7 bases at J, with 10 bases between the two ends. Germline V CDR1 and CDR2: MNHEY, SVGAGI. CDR3 length equals 12 residues. Here the CDR3 reads CASRDPRNTIYF. CDR3 sequence (DNA): TGTGCCAGCAGAGATCCGCGGAACACCATATATTTT.

V usage is TRBV3-1 (or the pseudogene TRBV3-2) and J usage is TRBJ2-4, with D unresolved. V was shortened by 0 bases and J by 16 bases, with 16 bases between the two germline ends. Germline loops: CDR1 LGHDT, CDR2 YNNKEL (reference sequence). The CDR3 runs 13 residues. The chain's CDR3 is CASSQDLKRTTYF. CDR3 DNA sequence: TGTGCCAGCAGCCAAGATCTTAAACGTACTACCTACTTC.

This rearrangement joins TRBV15 to TRBJ1-4; the match to TRBD1 covers 10 bases. This CDR3 is 16 amino acids long. The V gene's germline CDR1 is LNHNV and CDR2 YYDKDF (reference sequence). The V segment lost 3 bases and the J segment 8 bases; nucleotides outside the gene matches: 9. CDR3 nucleotide sequence: TGTGCCACCAGCAGGGGACAGGGGAGAATGGTCGAAAAACTGTTTTTT. Translated, it gives CATSRGQGRMVEKLFF. Together with reference TRBV15 and TRBJ1-4, the CDR3 gives the full variable domain: DAMVIQNPRYQVTQFGKPVTLSCSQTLNHNVMYWYQQKSSQAPKLLFHYYDKDFNNEADTPDNFQSRRPNTSFCFLDIRSPGLGDTAMYLCATSRGQGRMVEKLFFGSGTQLSVL.

This rearrangement joins TRBV5-1 to TRBJ1-6; weak D call: TRBD1 (6 bases). CDR1 SGHRS and CDR2 YFSETQ come from the germline V gene. This CDR3 is 15 amino acids long. Trimming took off 3 bases at V and 6 bases at J, with 13 bases between the two ends. CDR3 DNA: TGCGCCAGCAGCTCGTTACAGGGCTTTAATTCACCCCTCCACTTT. Protein sequence: CASSSLQGFNSPLHF. The full variable domain, its missing parts supplied by reference TRBV5-1 and TRBJ1-6, is KAGVTQTPRYLIKTRGQQVTLSCSPISGHRSVSWYQQTPGQGLQFLFEYFSETQRNKGNFPGRFSGRQFSNSRSEMNVSTLELGDSALYLCASSSLQGFNSPLHFGNGTRLTVT.